These 21 T cell receptor beta chains came from one sample sequenced in a study of blood T cell repertoires in COVID-19. Generated by immunoSEQ multiplex PCR, the TCRdb table keeps only in-frame clones and is missing some. The sample holds about 21,000 clones; 87% are singletons and the top ten take roughly 7.9%. The specimen sequenced was peripheral blood. Source of these receptors: a human donor with active COVID-19. The donor label of this sample is uncertain.

This clone was seen just once. The CDR3 sequence: CASSLAPVMVQYF. CDR3 nucleotides: TGTGCCAGCAGCTTAGCCCCGGTGATGGTCCAGTACTTC. The genes are TRBV7-2 and TRBJ2-5; D remains unclear. Germline CDR1 and CDR2: SGHTA and FQGNSA. V gave up 0 bases and J gave up 10 bases, with 12 bases separating them. The CDR3 is 13 amino acids.

The V call is TRBV11-2, the J call TRBJ2-1, with 12 positions matching TRBD2. The CDR3 spans 17 residues. Germline trimming cut 0 bases from V and 3 bases from J; bases unmatched to any gene: 3. Germline lookup yields CDR1 SGHAT and CDR2 FQNNGV. The CDR3 loop reads CASSLDTGLAGYNEQFF. The CDR3 nucleotides are TGTGCCAGCAGCTTAGATACGGGACTAGCGGGCTACAATGAGCAGTTCTTC.

This clone has just one count. The genes are TRBV6-5 and TRBJ2-7; D not certain. Trimming pared 6 bases from V and 9 bases from J, leaving 18 bases between. The CDR3 consists of 13 residues. From germline, CDR1 is MNHEY and CDR2 SVGAGI. As DNA, the CDR3 is TGTGCCAGCAGACCAAGTCCCCCCCTCGGGCAGTACTTC. Residues: CASRPSPPLGQYF.

Only a few counts were recorded for this clone. The chain's CDR3 is CATSDLNLTGQQSNTGELFF. For the CDR3, the DNA is TGTGCCACCAGTGATTTAAATCTGACAGGCCAACAGTCCAACACCGGGGAGCTGTTTTTT. This chain links TRBV24-1 with TRBJ2-2; possibly TRBD1 for D (6 bases). CDR3 size: 20 residues. V was trimmed by 1 base and J by 2 bases, leaving 22 bases between them. Germline CDR1 is KGHDR and CDR2 is SFDVKD.

This chain joins TRBV5-5 and TRBJ1-5; D gene ambiguous. This CDR3 region has 14 residues. Trimming left V 0 bases short and J 6 bases short, with 10 bases between. Germline values: CDR1 SGHKS, CDR2 YYEKEE (reference sequence). The CDR3 here is CASSLDGATQPQHF. The CDR3, as DNA: TGTGCCAGCAGCTTGGATGGAGCCACTCAGCCCCAGCATTTT.

This chain connects TRBV7-2 to TRBJ2-2; 7 nucleotides line up with TRBD2. The V gene's germline CDR1 is SGHTA and CDR2 FQGNSA. With V trimmed by 1 base and J by 7 bases, 9 bases remained unmatched. CDR3 size: 16 residues. This CDR3 reads CASSLERGRPGGELFF. The CDR3 DNA reads TGTGCCAGCAGCTTAGAGCGCGGGAGACCGGGCGGGGAGCTGTTTTTT.

The genes are TRBV28 and TRBJ1-6; D is possibly TRBD1 (5 bases). The V gene's germline CDR1 is MDHEN and CDR2 SYDVKM. This CDR3 spans 14 amino acids. Trimming stripped 7 bases from V and 8 bases from J, with 15 bases between. CDR3 in amino acids: CASTPPGGDSPLHF. As DNA, the CDR3 is TGTGCCAGCACCCCCCCGGGGGGAGATTCACCCCTCCACTTT.

The chain joins TRBV7-3 to TRBJ2-5; TRBD1 might be the D (6 bases). The CDR3 is 15 residues long. Germline V lookup: CDR1 SGHTA, CDR2 FQGTGA. The V and J ends lost 2 bases and 1 base respectively, with 11 bases between them. CDR3 sequence reads: CASSLGTGPQETQYF. The CDR3 DNA follows: TGTGCCAGCAGCTTAGGTACAGGGCCCCAAGAGACCCAGTACTTC.

CDR3 sequence reads: CASSRLPGQGNTGELFF. For the CDR3, the DNA is TGTGCCAGTAGTCGTCTTCCGGGACAGGGAAACACCGGGGAGCTGTTTTTT. The V gene is TRBV19, the J gene TRBJ2-2; the match to TRBD1 covers 9 bases. CDR1 is LNHDA and CDR2 is SQIVND in the germline V gene (reference sequence). This CDR3 contains 17 residues. V lost 5 bases to trimming and J lost 2 bases; unmatched junction nucleotides: 9.

The chain recombines TRBV5-1 with TRBJ2-1; 7 bases fit TRBD1. There are 16 residues in the CDR3. Germline CDR1 and CDR2: SGHRS and YFSETQ. The ends lost 2 bases at V and 7 bases at J; junction bases unmatched: 12. CDR3: CASSLPRDSSWNEQFF. CDR3 DNA sequence: TGCGCCAGCAGCTTACCCCGGGACAGCTCCTGGAATGAGCAGTTCTTC.

The chain couples TRBV6-5 to TRBJ2-7; 9 positions agree with TRBD2. The CDR3 contains 12 residues. Germline V gives CDR1 MNHEY, CDR2 SVGAGI. With 5 bases clipped from V and 6 bases from J, the junction kept 2 bases outside the gene matches. CDR3 residues: CASSPAGGEQYF. The CDR3 coding sequence is TGTGCCAGCAGTCCAGCGGGAGGCGAGCAGTACTTC.

This clone has only one observation. The chain carries TRBV19 and TRBJ2-4; TRBD1 matches 7 bases. Trimming at V came to 5 bases and at J to 1 base, leaving 2 bases not matched to a gene. There are 14 residues in the CDR3. Germline-derived CDR1 and CDR2 are LNHDA and SQIVND (reference sequence). CDR3 protein: CASSPTGAKNIQYF. Here the CDR3 DNA reads TGTGCCAGTAGTCCGACAGGGGCCAAAAACATTCAGTACTTC.

This chain links TRBV4-1 with TRBJ1-6; no clear D. The length of the CDR3 is 17 residues. Trimming stripped 0 bases from V and 9 bases from J, with 18 bases between. Germline loops: CDR1 MGHRA, CDR2 YSYEKL. CDR3 nucleotide sequence: TGCGCCAGCAGCCAAGATCCTGCCCCACGGTTTGCTTCACCCCTCCACTTT. It translates to CASSQDPAPRFASPLHF.

The CDR3 bases are TGTGCCAGCCATCGGGGTGGTGATGAGCAGTTCTTC. Translated, it gives CASHRGGDEQFF. The V gene is TRBV28, the J gene TRBJ2-1; TRBD2 is a possible D gene (5 bases). V gave up 8 bases and J gave up 8 bases, with 13 bases separating them. CDR3 length equals 12 residues. In germline, CDR1 is MDHEN, CDR2 SYDVKM.

The chain couples TRBV25-1 to TRBJ1-6, with 10 bases identical to TRBD1. Germline V CDR1 and CDR2: MGHDK, SYGVNS. The CDR3 loop spans 15 amino acids. J lost 5 bases, V lost 2 bases, and 0 bases had no gene match. As DNA, the CDR3 is TGTGCCAGCAGTGAAGGGACAGGGGATAATTCACCCCTCCACTTT. This translates into CASSEGTGDNSPLHF.

The DNA for the CDR3 is TGTGCCAGTAGTATTCTTATGAGCTCCTACAATGAGCAGTTCTTC. This sequence encodes CASSILMSSYNEQFF. The chain uses TRBV19 and TRBJ2-1, with unresolved D. V was cut by 3 bases and J by 0 bases, with 9 bases left in between. This CDR3 region has 15 residues. CDR1 and CDR2 from the germline V gene are LNHDA and SQIVND (reference sequence).

The chain employs TRBV19 and TRBJ1-4; TRBD1 agrees at 9 bases. This CDR3 has 14 residues. The V segment lost 6 bases and the J segment 7 bases; nucleotides outside the gene matches: 6. Per germline, CDR1 LNHDA and CDR2 SQIVND (reference sequence). CDR3 in amino acids: CASSQQGAGEKLFF. For the CDR3, the DNA is TGTGCCAGTAGCCAACAGGGGGCTGGTGAAAAACTGTTTTTT.

The chain couples TRBV5-6 to TRBJ2-5; the D is unclear. This CDR3 is 13 amino acids long. Germline assignment: CDR1 SGHDT and CDR2 YYEEEE. The germline V and J ends were trimmed by 0 bases and 3 bases, with 6 bases remaining between them. The CDR3: CASSLAGKETQYF. CDR3 bases: TGTGCCAGCAGCTTGGCAGGAAAAGAGACCCAGTACTTC. Complete variable domain (other parts from reference TRBV5-6 and TRBJ2-5): DAGVTQSPTHLIKTRGQQVTLRCSPKSGHDTVSWYQQALGQGPQFIFQYYEEEERQRGNFPDRFSGHQFPNYSSELNVNALLLGDSALYLCASSLAGKETQYFGPGTRLLVL.

The rearrangement uses TRBV28 and TRBJ1-3, with D maybe TRBD1 (6 bases). In germline, CDR1 is MDHEN, CDR2 SYDVKM. V shed 5 bases and J shed 7 bases, with 18 bases lying between them. This CDR3 region has 15 residues. The CDR3 DNA reads TGTGCCAGCAGTCCCCTCGGGGGGCAGGGGAACACCATATATTTT. It encodes CASSPLGGQGNTIYF.

The genes are TRBV4-1 and TRBJ1-6, with a tentative D call TRBD1 (5 bases). V was cut by 2 bases and J by 8 bases, with 19 bases left in between. CDR1 is MGHRA and CDR2 is YSYEKL in the germline V gene. This CDR3 contains 17 residues. The CDR3: CASSQMGGFPGDSPLHF. In DNA, the CDR3 is TGCGCCAGCAGCCAAATGGGGGGTTTTCCGGGAGATTCACCCCTCCACTTT.

By sample share, this clone is medium-sized. J is TRBJ1-2 and V is TRBV4-2; possible D gene TRBD1, 5 bases. The CDR3 has 15 residues. Germline V lookup: CDR1 LGHNA, CDR2 YNFKEQ. The V end was cut by 0 bases, the J end by 7 bases, with 15 bases between. CDR3 DNA sequence: TGTGCCAGCAGCCAAGAGCCAGGGCTCGTCTCTGGCTACACCTTC. Its translation: CASSQEPGLVSGYTF.